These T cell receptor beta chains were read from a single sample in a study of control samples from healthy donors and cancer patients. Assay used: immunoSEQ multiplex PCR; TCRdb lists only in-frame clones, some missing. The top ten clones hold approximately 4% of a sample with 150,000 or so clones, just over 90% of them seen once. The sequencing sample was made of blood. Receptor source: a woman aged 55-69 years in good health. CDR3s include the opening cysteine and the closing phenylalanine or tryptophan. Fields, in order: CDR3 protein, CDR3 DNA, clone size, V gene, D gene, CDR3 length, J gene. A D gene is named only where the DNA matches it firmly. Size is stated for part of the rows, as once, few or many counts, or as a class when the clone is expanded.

CDR3: CASSLVQGAAGTEAFF
DNA: TGTGCCAGCAGCTTAGTACAGGGGGCCGCGGGCACTGAAGCTTTCTTT
size: .
V: TRBV13
D: TRBD1
length: 16
J: TRBJ1-1

CDR3: CASMSIQGTSPLHF
DNA: TGTGCCAGCATGTCGATACAGGGGACTTCACCCCTCCACTTT
size: .
V: TRBV27
D: TRBD1
length: 14
J: TRBJ1-6

CDR3: CASSLAGRASYEQYF
DNA: TGTGCCAGCAGCTTAGCGGGCAGGGCGTCCTACGAGCAGTACTTC
size: .
V: TRBV11-2
D: .
length: 15
J: TRBJ2-7

CDR3: CASSPMGQGAGTEAFF
DNA: TGTGCCAGCTCACCAATGGGACAGGGGGCGGGAACTGAAGCTTTCTTT
size: .
V: TRBV18
D: TRBD1
length: 16
J: TRBJ1-1

CDR3: CSVQGGWTEAFF
DNA: TGCAGCGTCCAGGGAGGTTGGACTGAAGCTTTCTTT
size: once
V: TRBV29-1
D: .
length: 12
J: TRBJ1-1

CDR3: CASSSAQGRNTIYF
DNA: TGTGCCAGCAGCTCTGCCCAGGGCCGAAACACCATATATTTT
size: .
V: TRBV5-4
D: .
length: 14
J: TRBJ1-3

CDR3: CASSLSWGAPNEKLFF
DNA: TGTGCCAGCAGCTTATCGTGGGGGGCTCCTAATGAAAAACTGTTTTTT
size: .
V: TRBV27
D: .
length: 16
J: TRBJ1-4

CDR3: CASRPLTGTNTEAFF
DNA: TGTGCCAGCAGACCGCTAACAGGAACGAACACTGAAGCTTTCTTT
size: .
V: TRBV5-6
D: .
length: 15
J: TRBJ1-1

CDR3: CASSLKQRNYQPQHF
DNA: TGTGCCAGCAGCTTGAAACAGAGAAACTATCAGCCCCAGCATTTT
size: .
V: TRBV5-8
D: .
length: 15
J: TRBJ1-5

CDR3: CASAPTGTGGKVYGYTF
DNA: TGTGCCAGCGCTCCTACTGGGACAGGGGGCAAAGTCTATGGCTACACCTTC
size: .
V: TRBV19
D: TRBD1
length: 17
J: TRBJ1-2

CDR3: CASSDLLALHNYGYTF
DNA: TGTGCCAGCAGTGACCTCTTAGCCCTCCACAACTATGGCTACACCTTC
size: .
V: TRBV6-1
D: .
length: 16
J: TRBJ1-2